This TCR beta chain was identified in a study of response to subunit inactivated influenza vaccine. This clonotype was counted between two and nine times. Its antigen is unidentified. Each CDR3 protein is one row after TCRdb ran MiXCR on the RT-PCR reads. This table has 450,000 to 550,000 distinct CDR3 sequences, approximately 24% appearing once. Whole-study findings and limits: With each seasonal influenza vaccination, the authors suggested, few new T cells are recruited.

This sequence was found in a man aged 50-59 years who received an inactivated influenza vaccine. Sample: CD4+ T cells sorted from PBMCs, taken 5 days after vaccination.

The CDR3 protein is CASSPGWNEQFF. The CDR3 coding sequence is TGTGCCAGCAGCCCTGGTTGGAATGAGCAGTTCTTC. The V and J genes are TRBV5-8 and TRBJ2-1; D is unresolved. The V end lost 4 bases, the J end lost 7 bases, and 9 bases lay between the germline ends. The CDR3 extends over 12 amino acids. The germline V gene encodes CDR1 SGHTS and CDR2 YDEGEE.